This TCR beta chain is drawn from a study of graft-versus-host responses after intestinal transplantation. The repertoire was sequenced with immunoSEQ multiplex PCR; TCRdb's copy has only in-frame clones and lacks some. Here the sample spans about 100,000 clones, around 90% being singletons. On this clone itself: Its antigen is unknown.

Findings and limits, study-wide: Early post-transplant HvG declines were associated with peak circulating GvH clone levels. Clonal ratios of graft-versus-host to host-versus-graft in allografts were high for patients exhibiting graft-donor T cell macrochimerism.

CDR3 length: 16 amino acids. V was shortened by 2 bases and J by 4 bases, with 18 bases between the two germline ends. From germline, CDR1 is SGHKS and CDR2 YYEKEE (reference sequence). The rearrangement links TRBV5-5 to TRBJ1-2, with TRBD1 as a possible D gene (6 bases). The sequence was obtained from a human donor who received an intestinal transplant. The specimen comprised unstimulated CD8+ T cells sorted from spleen or lymph node cells, sampled before intestinal transplant. The CDR3 DNA sequence: TGTGCCAGCAGCTTAGTAGGGGGGGATATTGGCTATGGCTACACCTTC. Translation: CASSLVGGDIGYGYTF.